This T cell receptor (beta chain) is drawn from a study of beta chain features in type 1 diabetes. The study's findings and limits: There was a moderate but significant shortening of TCRB CDR3s in all four CD4+ subsets of Type 1 diabetes patients. The naive, central memory and Treg TCRB repertoires showed an apparent similarity that was greater among patients than among healthy donors. VDJ junctions from patients with type 1 diabetes contained fewer insertions and more deletions.

This clone has a handful of counts. Its antigen is not known. V gave up 3 bases and J gave up 4 bases; unmatched junction bases: 9. CDR3 length equals 16 residues. Germline CDR1 is MNHEY and CDR2 is SVGAGI. The authors sorted CD4+ naive, central memory, regulatory and stem cell-like memory cells via CD45RO/CCR7/CD25/CD127/CD95/CD27. Expressed TCRB transcripts were sequenced because the entire RNA isolate underwent reverse transcription. TCRdb keeps only in-frame clones here, not all; method: immunoSEQ multiplex PCR. The sample consists of around 500,000 clones, approximately 31% of them appearing once.

The sample was naive CD4+ T cells from blood. The rearrangement joins TRBV6-5 to TRBJ2-1; 7 bases align to TRBD2. The TCR sequence derives from a man aged 18 to 30 in good health. The CDR3 bases are TGTGCCAGCAGTTATACGAGCGGGACCGGGTACAATGAGCAGTTCTTC. Residues: CASSYTSGTGYNEQFF.